The rows below give T cell receptor beta chains drawn from one sample of a study of blood T cell repertoires in COVID-19. Here immunoSEQ multiplex PCR was the method, and the copy in TCRdb shows in-frame clones only, minus some. The sample holds 90,000 to 100,000 clones, roughly 80% seen once. The sample comprised peripheral blood. Receptor source: a woman older than 75 with acute or convalescent COVID-19. CDR3s include the opening cysteine and the closing phenylalanine or tryptophan. A D gene is named only where the DNA matches it firmly. A row's size may be missing; if present it is once, few, many or a size class.

V,D,J,size,DNA,CDR3
TRBV3-1/TRBV3-2,TRBD2,TRBJ2-2,.,TGTGCCAGCAGCCAAGGCTCGGGACTAGCGGGGGACGGGGAGCTGTTTTTT,CASSQGSGLAGDGELFF
TRBV6-5,TRBD1,TRBJ1-5,.,TGTGCCAGCAGATACTCGAGGGACAGCCTGATTCCCCAGCATTTT,CASRYSRDSLIPQHF
TRBV6-5,TRBD1,TRBJ2-5,.,TGTGCCAGCAGCCGGGGACAGGGGGGCACAACCCAGTACTTC,CASSRGQGGTTQYF
TRBV19,.,TRBJ1-4,.,TGTGCCAGTAGTCCCCGGGACACGGTTTGGAATGAAAAACTGTTTTTT,CASSPRDTVWNEKLFF
TRBV20-1,TRBD1,TRBJ1-2,.,TGCAGTGCTAGTAGGACAGGGTCTCAGGGGGGCTACACCTTC,CSASRTGSQGGYTF
TRBV27,.,TRBJ1-1,few,TGTGCCAGCAGTTTATGGGCCGGGGTTGGGGACACTGAAGCTTTCTTT,CASSLWAGVGDTEAFF
TRBV23-1,TRBD1,TRBJ1-1,.,TGCGCCAGCAGTACCCGGACAGGGACGAGGTTGCGCACTGAAGCTTTCTTT,CASSTRTGTRLRTEAFF
TRBV5-1,TRBD1,TRBJ2-5,.,TGCGCCAGCAGCTTGAACAGGGGGGAGACCCAGTACTTC,CASSLNRGETQYF
TRBV10-2,TRBD1,TRBJ1-5,.,TGCGCCAGCAGTGAGTCGAGGACAGGGGGAAAGAATCAGCCCCAGCATTTT,CASSESRTGGKNQPQHF
TRBV11-3,.,TRBJ1-1,.,TGTGCCAGCAGCTTACAGGGGAACACTGAAGCTTTCTTT,CASSLQGNTEAFF
TRBV24-1,.,TRBJ1-4,many,TGTGCCACCAGTGATCGGACAGCAACTAATGAAAAACTGTTTTTT,CATSDRTATNEKLFF
TRBV20-1,.,TRBJ2-7,.,TGCAGTGCTAGTTTATCTCCCTACGAGCAGTACTTC,CSASLSPYEQYF
TRBV5-8,TRBD1,TRBJ2-7,.,TGTGCCAGCAGCATCGGTCGACAGGGGTCAACCCTAGCCTACGAGCAGTACTTC,CASSIGRQGSTLAYEQYF
TRBV7-8,TRBD1,TRBJ2-5,.,TGTGCCAGCATCCCCCTTGACAGGGTGGCAGAGACCCAGTACTTC,CASIPLDRVAETQYF
TRBV28,.,TRBJ1-2,.,TGTGCCAGCAGTTTGGGTCAGGGTAACTATGGCTACACCTTC,CASSLGQGNYGYTF
TRBV5-8,.,TRBJ2-1,.,TGTGCCAGCAGTTCCGGGTCCTCGGGCAGACAGAACCAGTTCTTC,CASSSGSSGRQNQFF
TRBV6-6,.,TRBJ1-2,.,TGTGCCAGCAGTTACACCCAACAGGGAAACTATGGCTACACCTTC,CASSYTQQGNYGYTF